This TCR beta chain was profiled in a study of T cells in pancreatic ductal adenocarcinoma. Surgery without prior neoadjuvant therapy was the treatment of the selected pancreatic ductal adenocarcinoma patients. Unmatched junction bases numbered 6, after V lost 5 bases and J lost 9 bases. Germline V gene data show CDR1 as LNHDA and CDR2 as SQIVND (reference sequence). CDR3 length: 14 amino acids. Study-wide points: Blood had more productive templates and around 8-fold more unique clonotypes than tumor. Tumor-versus-blood clonality comparisons may be biased toward lower tumor diversity.

Concerning this clone: Its antigen is currently unknown.

Libraries were prepared by immunoSEQ multiplex PCR; TCRdb keeps only in-frame clonotypes and omits some of them. The table has roughly 20,000 clones, 88% seen once. The chain uses TRBV19 and TRBJ1-6, with 8 bases fitting TRBD1. The specimen was PBMCs. The receptor was isolated from a human donor with pancreatic ductal adenocarcinoma. The CDR3 nucleotides are TGTGCCAGTAGTCTCGGACAGGGAAGTTCACCCCTCCACTTT. This sequence encodes CASSLGQGSSPLHF.